Detailed here is one T cell receptor beta chain. Its antigen is currently unknown. The entry originates in a study of response to subunit inactivated influenza vaccine. Each CDR3 protein is one row after TCRdb ran MiXCR on the RT-PCR reads. The sample holds some 800,000 distinct CDR3 sequences, 21% seen once. Points from the study as a whole: It was the authors' suggestion that each seasonal influenza vaccination recruits few new T cells.

Germline CDR1 reads DFQATT; CDR2 reads SNEGSKA (reference sequence). CDR3 length: 10 amino acids. Trimming removed 6 bases from V and 8 bases from J, with 10 bases in between. The sequence was collected from a man aged 50-59 years who received an inactivated influenza vaccine. The specimen comprised PBMCs from blood, sampled roughly 5 days after vaccination. The chain couples TRBV20-1 to TRBJ1-2; D gene unclear. Here the CDR3 reads CSAPMGGYTF. In DNA form, the CDR3 reads TGCAGTGCCCCCATGGGGGGCTACACCTTC.